The clone carrying this T cell receptor beta chain was seen only a few times. The germline gives CDR1 SQVTM, CDR2 ANQGSEA. V lost 5 bases to trimming and J lost 1 base, with 11 bases between them. This CDR3 region has 13 residues. Participants were aged about 18 to 100 years, lived in about 26 US areas, and enrolled virtually. Participants' own reports of clinical history determined their cohort assignment. Two consecutive negative NP/OP PCR tests, clearance, or resolved symptoms defined Cohort 3 recovery. Per the original data handling: Counts of nucleated cells, estimated from reference gene primer amplification, were obtained. Only in-frame clones appear in the TCRdb table, and some are missing; sequencing was by immunoSEQ multiplex PCR. From that table come the V and J calls and clone size; the DNA was used to work out D and trimming. The sample contains 200,000 to 300,000 clones, 75% to 90% of which appear only once.

This sample is drawn from a study of blood T cell repertoires in COVID-19. The chain combines TRBV29-1 with TRBJ1-2; weak D call: TRBD1 (5 bases). Material: PBMCs or T cells enriched from blood (not recorded which). This receptor was identified in a woman in her thirties who had recovered from COVID-19. CDR3 DNA sequence: TGCAGCGTTAATGACAGTGGTAACTATGGCTACACCTTC. Translating it yields CSVNDSGNYGYTF.